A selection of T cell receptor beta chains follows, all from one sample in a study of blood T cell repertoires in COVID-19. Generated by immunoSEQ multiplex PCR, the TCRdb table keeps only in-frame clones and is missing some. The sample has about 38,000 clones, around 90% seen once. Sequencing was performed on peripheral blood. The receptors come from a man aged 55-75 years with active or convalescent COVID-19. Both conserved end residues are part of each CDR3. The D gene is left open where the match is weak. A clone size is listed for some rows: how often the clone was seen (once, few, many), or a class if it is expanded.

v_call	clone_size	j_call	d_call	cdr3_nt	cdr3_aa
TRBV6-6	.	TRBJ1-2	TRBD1	TGTGCCAGCAGAGAAGGACAGGGTGGTAGTGGCTACACCTTC	CASREGQGGSGYTF
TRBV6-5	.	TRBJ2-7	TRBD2	TGTGCCAGCAGGACTAGCGGGGGGTTTTATTACGAGCAGTACTTC	CASRTSGGFYYEQYF
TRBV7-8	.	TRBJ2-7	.	TGTGCCAGCAGCTTAGGACGGGAAACCTACGAGCAGTACTTC	CASSLGRETYEQYF
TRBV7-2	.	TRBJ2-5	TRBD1	TGTGCCAGCAGCTCGGACAGGTTGAGCGAGACCCAGTACTTC	CASSSDRLSETQYF
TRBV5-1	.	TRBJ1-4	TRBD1	TGCGCCAGCAGCGACAGGGTGAATGAAAAACTGTTTTTT	CASSDRVNEKLFF
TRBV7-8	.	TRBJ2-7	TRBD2	TGTGCCAGCAGCTTAGAGGTAGCGGGAGGGCCAGGCTACGAGCAGTACTTC	CASSLEVAGGPGYEQYF
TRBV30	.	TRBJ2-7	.	TGTGCCTGGGCCACCAGGGTTTCAACCTACGAGCAGTACTTC	CAWATRVSTYEQYF
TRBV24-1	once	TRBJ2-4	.	TGTGCCACCGAGGGCGGTCGACTAGCCAAAAACATTCAGTACTTC	CATEGGRLAKNIQYF
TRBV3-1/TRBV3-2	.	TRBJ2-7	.	TGTGCCAGCAGCCAAGGAAGTGCCAGGGTCCACGAGCAGTACTTC	CASSQGSARVHEQYF
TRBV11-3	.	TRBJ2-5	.	TGTGCCAGCAGCTCCCAGTACGAACAAGAGACCCAGTACTTC	CASSSQYEQETQYF
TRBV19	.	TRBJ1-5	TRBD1	TGTGCCAGTAGTATGGGGACAGGGTATAGCAATCAGCCCCAGCATTTT	CASSMGTGYSNQPQHF
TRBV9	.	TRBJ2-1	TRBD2	TGTGCCAGCAGCGTACTGGGGGGGTCTTTGCAGTTCTTC	CASSVLGGSLQFF
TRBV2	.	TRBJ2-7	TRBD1	TGTGCCAGCAGATGGACAGGGGTCCCCTACGAGCAGTACTTC	CASRWTGVPYEQYF
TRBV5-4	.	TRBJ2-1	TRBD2	TGTGCCAGCAGCTTCGGGCGGGAGGGCGTCAAGCAGTTCTTC	CASSFGREGVKQFF
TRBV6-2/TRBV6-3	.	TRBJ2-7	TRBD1	TGTGCCAGCAGCGGGACAGGGAACTACGAGCAGTACTTC	CASSGTGNYEQYF
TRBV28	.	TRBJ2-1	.	TGTGCCAGCAGTTTTAGTGAGCAGTTCTTC	CASSFSEQFF
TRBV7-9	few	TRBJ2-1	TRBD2	TGTGCCAGCAGCTTCCCTCCCTCTCACGGGAGGAATGAGCAGTTCTTC	CASSFPPSHGRNEQFF
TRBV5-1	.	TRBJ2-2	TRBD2	TGCGCCAGCACCCGCGGGGGTGACACCGGGGAGCTGTTTTTT	CASTRGGDTGELFF
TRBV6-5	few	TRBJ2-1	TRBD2	TGTGCCAGCAGTCCGGGACTAGCGGCTTACAATGAGCAGTTCTTC	CASSPGLAAYNEQFF
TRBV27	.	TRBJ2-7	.	TGTGCCAGCAGTTTTGGGCTAGCGTCCTACGAGCAGTACTTC	CASSFGLASYEQYF
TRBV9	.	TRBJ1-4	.	TGTGCCAGCAGCGTTAGAGGGGGTTCCCTCGGAAAACTGTTTTTT	CASSVRGGSLGKLFF
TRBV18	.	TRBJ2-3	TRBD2	TGTGCCAGCTCACCACTAGCGGGAGGGAGCACAGATACGCAGTATTTT	CASSPLAGGSTDTQYF
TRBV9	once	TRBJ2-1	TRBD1	TGTGCCAGCAGCGTAGAACCGGGACAGGACTCTTTTTACAATGAGCAGTTCTTC	CASSVEPGQDSFYNEQFF
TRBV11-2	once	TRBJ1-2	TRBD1	TGTGCCAGCAGCCCCCCGGGACAGGGGGCTTATGGCTACACCTTC	CASSPPGQGAYGYTF
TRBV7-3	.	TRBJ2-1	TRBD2	TGTGCCAGCAGCCGCCAACCTCTAGCGGGAGTGGGCAATGAGCAGTTCTTC	CASSRQPLAGVGNEQFF
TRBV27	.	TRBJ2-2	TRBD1	TGTGCCAGCAGTCCTCGGGACAGGGGAATCACCGGGGAGCTGTTTTTT	CASSPRDRGITGELFF
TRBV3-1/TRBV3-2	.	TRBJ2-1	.	TGTGCCAGCAGCCTCCGGAGGTTGGGGAATGAGCAGTTCTTC	CASSLRRLGNEQFF
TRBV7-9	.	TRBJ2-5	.	TGTGCCAGCAGCTTAGGGGGCTTACAAGAGACCCAGTACTTC	CASSLGGLQETQYF
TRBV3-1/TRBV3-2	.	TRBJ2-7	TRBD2	TGTGCCAGCAGCCAAACTAGCGGCCCCTCCTACGAGCAGTACTTC	CASSQTSGPSYEQYF
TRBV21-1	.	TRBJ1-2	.	TGTGCCAGCAGCAAACCACGGGGGGAGATATCTTATGGCTACACCTTC	CASSKPRGEISYGYTF
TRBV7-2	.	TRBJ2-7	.	TGTGCCAGCAGCTTAGACTACGGCTACGAGCAGTACTTC	CASSLDYGYEQYF
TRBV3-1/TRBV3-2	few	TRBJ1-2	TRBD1	TGTGCCAGCGGGGACAGGTATGGCTACACCTTC	CASGDRYGYTF
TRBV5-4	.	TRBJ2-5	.	TGTGCCAGCAGCTTCCAGGGGGAGACCCAGTACTTC	CASSFQGETQYF
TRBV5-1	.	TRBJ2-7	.	TGCGCCAGCAGCAAAACAGGTTTCGACGAGCAGTACTTC	CASSKTGFDEQYF
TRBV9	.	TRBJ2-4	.	TGTGCCAGCAGCGTAGAAGATAGGGGGTACATTCAGTACTTC	CASSVEDRGYIQYF
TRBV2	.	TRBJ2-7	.	TGTGCCAGCAGTGAAGGTCTGGGGAGCTCCTACGAGCAGTACTTC	CASSEGLGSSYEQYF
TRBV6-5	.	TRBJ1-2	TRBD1	TGTGCCAGCAGTTCACAGGGGAACTATGGCTACACCTTC	CASSSQGNYGYTF
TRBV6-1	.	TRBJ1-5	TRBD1	TGTGCCACCCGACAGGGGCGGACCAATCAGCCCCAGCATTTT	CATRQGRTNQPQHF
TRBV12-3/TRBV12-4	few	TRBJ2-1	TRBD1	TGTGCCAGCAGTCCGGGACAGGGCCATGAGCAGTTCTTC	CASSPGQGHEQFF
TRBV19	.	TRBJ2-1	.	TGTGCCAGTAGTATGTTATGGCAGTTGTCCTACAATGAGCAGTTCTTC	CASSMLWQLSYNEQFF
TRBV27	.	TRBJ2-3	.	TGTGCCAGCAGTTTAGGGCAGGCTAAGATGACAGATACGCAGTATTTT	CASSLGQAKMTDTQYF
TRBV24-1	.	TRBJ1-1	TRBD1	TGTGCCACCAGTGATTCCGACAGGGGAGAAGCCACTGAAGCTTTCTTT	CATSDSDRGEATEAFF
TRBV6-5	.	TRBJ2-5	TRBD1	TGTGCCAGCAGCCCCGGGACAGGACGATCAGAGACCCAGTACTTC	CASSPGTGRSETQYF
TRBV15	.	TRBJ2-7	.	TGTGCCACCAGTCGTGGCAGGGTCTACGAGCAGTACTTC	CATSRGRVYEQYF
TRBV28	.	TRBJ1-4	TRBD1	TGTGCCAGCAGTTCTGAGACAGGGATAAGAGAAAAACTGTTTTTT	CASSSETGIREKLFF
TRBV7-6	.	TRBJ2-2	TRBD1	TGTGCCAGCAGCTTAGCAGCAGGGGGCGCCGGCACCGGGGAGCTGTTTTTT	CASSLAAGGAGTGELFF
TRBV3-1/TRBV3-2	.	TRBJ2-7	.	TGTGCCAGCAGCCAATGGGCAGGTGTCTACGAGCAGTACTTC	CASSQWAGVYEQYF
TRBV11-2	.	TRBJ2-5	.	TGTGCCAGCAGCCACCGGCGGGGAGGTGTGGCTACCCAAGAGACCCAGTACTTC	CASSHRRGGVATQETQYF